The 2 T cell receptor beta chains given below trace back to one sample, sequenced in a study of shared clonotypes between healthy human individuals (TCRdb year 2020). Library construction relied on the immunoSEQ multiplex PCR assay. Imported from immuneACCESS, the table was reduced by TCRdb to in-frame sequences with V and J called. These copies leave out some clones; in studies compared against another copy, an unresolved V gene accounts for under half, and the cause of the remainder is not known. A total of about 2.4 million clones appear in this sample, roughly 93% of them only once. The ten largest clones represent about 0.38% of the sample. Sequenced material: naive CD4+ T cells from PBMCs. In light of the paper, this sample's cell subset or site label describes: CD45RA+ positively selected. The source of these receptors is a man younger than 35 in good health. Some clones in this sample may be carry-over from other donors' samples.

The J gene is TRBJ2-4, the V gene TRBV5-1; D is undetermined. Trimming removed 5 bases at V and 0 bases at J, with 9 bases between. The germline gives CDR1 SGHRS, CDR2 YFSETQ. This CDR3 region has 14 residues. Here the CDR3 DNA reads TGCGCCAGCAGTCAGGAGCTAGCCAAAAACATTCAGTACTTC. Amino acid sequence: CASSQELAKNIQYF. Filled out from reference TRBV5-1 and TRBJ2-4, the complete variable domain reads KAGVTQTPRYLIKTRGQQVTLSCSPISGHRSVSWYQQTPGQGLQFLFEYFSETQRNKGNFPGRFSGRQFSNSRSEMNVSTLELGDSALYLCASSQELAKNIQYFGAGTRLSVL.

This chain joins TRBV9 and TRBJ2-7; 7 bases are a match to TRBD1. Germline V lookup: CDR1 SGDLS, CDR2 YYNGEE. CDR3 size: 14 residues. With V trimmed by 2 bases and J by 4 bases, 6 bases remained unmatched. The CDR3 DNA is TGTGCCAGCAGCGTCGGACAGGCCCATTACGAGCAGTACTTC. Protein product: CASSVGQAHYEQYF.